These T cell receptor beta chains were read from a single sample in a study of lymphopenia after photon versus proton radiotherapy. The method was immunoSEQ multiplex PCR; TCRdb's version includes in-frame clones alone and lacks a portion of them. The sample yields 40,000 to 45,000 clones, about 86% seen once. Specimen: peripheral blood, collected from a patient treated with proton-based radiotherapy. Source of these receptors: a woman aged 65 to 85 with pancreatic cancer. Some clones in this sample may be carry-over from other donors' samples. Each CDR3 is given with its conserved first and last residue. A D gene is named only where the DNA matches it firmly. The size of a clone is reported for some rows only, either as once, few or many, or as a class for expanded clones.

-,TRBV7-9,TRBJ2-2,-,CASSLDRDHTGELFF,TGTGCCAGCAGCTTAGACAGGGACCACACCGGGGAGCTGTTTTTT
-,TRBV7-2,TRBJ1-3,-,CASSLKAEPSGNTIYF,TGTGCCAGCAGCCTAAAGGCAGAGCCCTCTGGAAACACCATATATTTT
few,TRBV30,TRBJ2-1,TRBD1,CAWSPTGVEQFF,TGTGCCTGGAGCCCTACAGGGGTTGAGCAGTTCTTC
-,TRBV28,TRBJ1-2,-,CASRYRDISLLLYGYTF,TGTGCCAGCAGATACCGGGACATCTCGCTCCTCCTCTATGGCTACACCTTC
-,TRBV10-2,TRBJ2-7,TRBD2,CASSGGLAESSYEQYF,TGCGCCAGCAGCGGAGGACTAGCGGAAAGCTCCTACGAGCAGTACTTC
-,TRBV5-4,TRBJ2-5,-,CASSLVGQETQYF,TGTGCCAGCAGCTTGGTGGGGCAAGAGACCCAGTACTTC
-,TRBV9,TRBJ2-3,-,CASSVGGLRTDTQYF,TGTGCCAGCAGCGTAGGCGGCCTACGCACAGATACGCAGTATTTT
few,TRBV5-4,TRBJ1-2,TRBD1,CASSSDRALGNYGYTF,TGTGCCAGCAGCTCGGACAGGGCCCTGGGGAACTATGGCTACACCTTC
few,TRBV30,TRBJ2-1,TRBD1,CAWTHPNRGLFNYNEQFF,TGTGCCTGGACCCACCCGAACAGGGGGCTTTTCAACTACAATGAGCAGTTCTTC
-,TRBV4-2,TRBJ2-2,-,CASSQDSWDRNTGELFF,TGTGCCAGCAGCCAAGATAGTTGGGACCGTAACACCGGGGAGCTGTTTTTT
-,TRBV4-1,TRBJ1-2,TRBD1,CASSQDNPLDRGYGYTF,TGCGCCAGCAGCCAAGATAACCCCTTAGACAGGGGCTATGGCTACACCTTC
-,TRBV29-1,TRBJ1-1,TRBD1,CSVTGGQNTEAFF,TGCAGCGTTACAGGGGGCCAGAACACTGAAGCTTTCTTT
-,TRBV5-6,TRBJ1-1,-,CASKRGTEAFF,TGTGCCAGTAAACGGGGCACTGAAGCTTTCTTT
once,TRBV18,TRBJ1-1,-,CASSYDKNTEAFF,TGTGCCAGCTCGTACGATAAGAACACTGAAGCTTTCTTT
-,TRBV16,TRBJ1-2,-,CASSQQSGANGYTF,TGTGCCAGCAGCCAACAGTCAGGGGCTAATGGCTACACCTTC
-,TRBV29-1,TRBJ1-1,-,CSVVGQANTEAFF,TGCAGCGTTGTAGGGCAGGCGAACACTGAAGCTTTCTTT
-,TRBV9,TRBJ2-5,TRBD2,CASSVALAGETQYF,TGTGCCAGCAGCGTAGCACTAGCGGGAGAGACCCAGTACTTC
-,TRBV5-6,TRBJ2-1,TRBD2,CASSLVRPSGRNEQFF,TGTGCCAGCAGCTTGGTGAGGCCTAGCGGGAGGAATGAGCAGTTCTTC
-,TRBV28,TRBJ2-7,-,CASSLNGGGLYEQYF,TGTGCCAGCAGTTTAAATGGGGGGGGGCTCTACGAGCAGTACTTC
-,TRBV7-6,TRBJ1-1,TRBD1,CASSPRDRGSTEAFF,TGTGCCAGCAGCCCCCGGGACAGGGGGTCCACTGAAGCTTTCTTT
-,TRBV7-8,TRBJ2-1,TRBD2,CASSPLAEKQFF,TGTGCCAGCAGCCCCCTAGCGGAAAAGCAGTTCTTC
once,TRBV7-2,TRBJ1-2,-,CASSFGAGESYGYTF,TGTGCCAGCAGCTTCGGGGCAGGGGAATCATATGGCTACACCTTC
-,TRBV28,TRBJ2-7,-,CASSFREQYF,TGTGCCAGCAGTTTTAGGGAGCAGTACTTC
-,TRBV5-1,TRBJ2-7,-,CASSLGTAISYEQYF,TGCGCCAGCAGCTTGGGTACCGCGATCTCCTACGAGCAGTACTTC
-,TRBV28,TRBJ2-3,TRBD2,CASSFLAGSTDTQYF,TGTGCCAGCAGCTTTCTAGCGGGGAGCACAGATACGCAGTATTTT
-,TRBV6-1,TRBJ1-2,TRBD1,CASSDQDRGRQDGYTF,TGTGCCAGCAGTGACCAGGACAGGGGGCGACAGGATGGCTACACCTTC
-,TRBV9,TRBJ2-1,-,CASSATVYNEQFF,TGTGCCAGCAGCGCTACAGTCTACAATGAGCAGTTCTTC
-,TRBV6-1,TRBJ1-2,-,CASSEPESFYGYTF,TGTGCCAGCAGTGAACCCGAGAGCTTCTATGGCTACACCTTC
-,TRBV30,TRBJ2-1,-,CAWTGSGWGEQFF,TGTGCCTGGACCGGGAGTGGATGGGGTGAGCAGTTCTTC
-,TRBV20-1,TRBJ2-7,-,CSAKDFYEQYF,TGCAGTGCTAAGGACTTCTACGAGCAGTACTTC
-,TRBV28,TRBJ1-2,-,CASSLWDRKDYGYTF,TGTGCCAGCAGTTTATGGGACAGAAAAGACTATGGCTACACCTTC
-,TRBV28,TRBJ1-2,-,CASRIGGKYGYTF,TGTGCCAGCAGGATTGGGGGAAAATATGGCTACACCTTC
-,TRBV7-6,TRBJ1-2,-,CASSLAGGYTF,TGTGCCAGCAGCTTAGCGGGCGGCTACACCTTC
medium-sized,TRBV2,TRBJ1-2,TRBD1,CASAPGQGPYGYTF,TGTGCCAGCGCCCCGGGACAGGGACCCTATGGCTACACCTTC
-,TRBV5-1,TRBJ1-4,-,CASSGSGTNEKLFF,TGCGCCAGCAGCGGCTCGGGAACTAATGAAAAACTGTTTTTT